This T cell receptor beta chain was sequenced in a study of CD8 T cells in Susac syndrome (dated by TCRdb to about 2019). As for the study more broadly: Of the Susac syndrome patients who were sequenced, roughly 8 were in clinical remission while six had clinically active disease. Susac syndrome patients were therapy-naive, on corticosteroids (some also receiving IVIg), or on IVIg alone at blood withdrawal. The study used repertoire sequencing to test whether antigen drove CD8+ T cell activation and differentiation in Susac syndrome.

The paper as a whole reports these results and caveats: The number of individuals in the TCR sequencing and HLA analysis was acknowledged as relatively small. No clonal expansion was detected in the CD4+ T cell repertoire of Susac syndrome patients.

Peripheral blood CD8+ and CD4+ T cells from healthy donors, Susac syndrome patients and multiple sclerosis patients were profiled using high-throughput TCR beta sequencing. Susac syndrome patients met recently defined diagnostic criteria for definite or probable disease. Bulk CD8+ and CD4+ T cells were purified magnetically by negative isolation, whereas CD8+ TEMRA cells were enriched by FACS. Blood was collected in EDTA tubes and processed within 24 hours, with PBMCs isolated through density gradient centrifugation. PBMCs intended for TCR sequencing were cryopreserved in liquid nitrogen and were subsequently thawed in a 37 degrees C water bath. The sorted or isolated CD4+, CD8+ and CD8+ TEMRA cells had a purity of 90% or higher. RNA was extracted using the RNeasy kit, and roughly 0.5 to 1 microgram was reverse transcribed with random hexamers. TCR beta CDR3 regions were amplified with the immunoSEQ multiplex PCR assay covering 54 Vbeta and 13 Jbeta segments. To correct PCR amplification bias, a synthetic template baseline was used for both primer optimization and computational correction. On the study's bioinformatics: Only productive sequences were kept, with reads annotated to V, D and J genes according to IMGT and analyzed in immunoSEQ Analyzer. Clonality was computed as one minus Shannon entropy normalized by log2 of the number of productive unique sequences. For each patient and control, public and private clones were evaluated within the 100 most prevalent clones. Clones were defined as Susac-specific if absent from the healthy and MS cohorts, from roughly 1,100 published viral clones and from other ImmuneACCESS disease sequences. Starting from the raw public reads, TCRdb applied fastp trimming at Q25, assembled clones with MiXCR and retained in-frame beta chains. Rows with one shared CDR3 protein collapse into an entry with the most common genes and DNA. TCRdb, not the authors, supplied the V and J calls. The sample has approximately 180,000 distinct CDR3 sequences on record, roughly 94% of them singletons. The top ten clones comprise 0.09% to 0.1% of the sample.

Notes on this clonotype: The clone's antigen remains unknown. Per-base qualities were not stored, and no clone one base away is much larger.

This clonotype originated in a human donor with Susac syndrome. The sample was CD4+ T cells from PBMCs.

The DNA reads as follows: TGCAGTGCCGAGGTGGGGTCGGGCACTGAAGCTTTCTTT. Its amino acids are CSAEVGSGTEAFF. The rearrangement combines TRBV20-1 with TRBJ1-1, with an unclear D gene assignment. The germline V gene (reference sequence) sets CDR1 to DFQATT and CDR2 to SNEGSKA. Measured from the cysteine to the phenylalanine, the CDR3 is 13 residues long. Just the 39-base CDR3 DNA is kept, in frame starting at base 1. V and J are truncated by 6 bases and 4 bases respectively, leaving an intervening sequence of 15 bases.